This TCR beta chain was retrieved from a study of blood T cells in healthy people across ages. Alongside a J-beta primer mix, a sample-barcoded 5' primer served in a second PCR lasting about 7 to 11 cycles. From the 5' RACE reads, TCRdb called clonotypes with MiXCR, one entry per CDR3 protein. The sample records nearly 800,000 distinct CDR3 sequences, around a quarter being singletons. The length of the CDR3 is 13 residues. V shed 5 bases, J shed 4 bases, and the junction held 4 bases outside the gene matches. The germline CDR1 and CDR2 sequences are DFQATT and SNEGSKA (reference sequence). This sample also belongs to another study, concerning T cells of mothers and their children.

Input material: blood. This TCR came from a boy aged 5-17 years in good health. This chain links TRBV20-1 with TRBJ2-7, with 11 bases matching TRBD2. The CDR3 coding sequence is TGCAGTGCTGCGGGACTAGCGGCATACGAGCAGTACTTC. Residues: CSAAGLAAYEQYF.